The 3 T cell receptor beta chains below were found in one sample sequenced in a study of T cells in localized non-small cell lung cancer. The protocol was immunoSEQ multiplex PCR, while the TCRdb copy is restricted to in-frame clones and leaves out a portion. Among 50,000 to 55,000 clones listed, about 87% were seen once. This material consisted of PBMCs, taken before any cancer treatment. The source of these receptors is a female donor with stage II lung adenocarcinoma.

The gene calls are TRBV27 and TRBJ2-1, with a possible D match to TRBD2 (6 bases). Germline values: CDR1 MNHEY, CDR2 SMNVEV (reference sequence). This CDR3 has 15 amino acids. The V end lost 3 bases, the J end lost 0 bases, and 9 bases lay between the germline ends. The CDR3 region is CASSLGGSSYNEQFF. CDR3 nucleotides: TGTGCCAGCAGTTTGGGGGGAAGCTCCTACAATGAGCAGTTCTTC.

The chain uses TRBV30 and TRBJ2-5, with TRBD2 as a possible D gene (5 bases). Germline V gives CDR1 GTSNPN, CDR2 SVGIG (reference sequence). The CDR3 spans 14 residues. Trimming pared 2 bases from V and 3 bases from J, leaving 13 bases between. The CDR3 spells CAWSKRVEEETQYF. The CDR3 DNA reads TGTGCCTGGAGTAAGAGGGTGGAGGAAGAGACCCAGTACTTC.

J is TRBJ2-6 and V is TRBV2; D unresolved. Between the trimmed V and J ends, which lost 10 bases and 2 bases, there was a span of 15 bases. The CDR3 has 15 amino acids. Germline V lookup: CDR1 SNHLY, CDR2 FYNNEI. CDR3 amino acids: CATTFVGTGANVLTF. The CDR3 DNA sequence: TGTGCCACCACTTTTGTGGGGACTGGGGCCAACGTCCTGACTTTC.